This T cell receptor (beta chain) is drawn from a study of CD8+ T cells in alopecia areata. Overall study context: Treated patients swallowed 5 to 10 mg of oral tofacitinib twice daily. Scoring of severity for treated patients was based on percentage of affected scalp area. Regarding the study as a whole: Among patients, TCR sharing was less clear than in mice, a difference possibly due in part to HLA diversity in the patient population. Tofacitinib delivered significant drops in scalp clonality and in expanded CD8+ clones among the top 100.

The treatment was: oral pan-JAK inhibitor, 5-10 mg twice daily. This clone was observed a few times. Its antigen is not known. This specimen includes other DNA sequences encoding the same CDR3. V lost 2 bases and J lost 2, with 12 bases in between. This CDR3 spans 14 amino acids. From germline, CDR1 is GTSNPN and CDR2 SVGIG (reference sequence). Extracted RNA was reverse transcribed into cDNA, the sequencing template. Only in-frame clones appear in the TCRdb table, and some are missing; sequencing was by immunoSEQ multiplex PCR. The table lists fewer than 250,000 clones, 60% of them singletons, with under 1.2% in the top ten.

The chain joins TRBV30 to TRBJ2-5; D may be TRBD1 (6 bases). This clonotype was sampled from a human donor with alopecia areata. This material consisted of CD4+ T cells sorted from blood, taken at week 24, from a patient treated with tofacitinib. The CDR3 DNA reads TGTGCCTGGAGTCACGGGACACAACAAGAGACCCAGTACTTC. It translates to CAWSHGTQQETQYF. The whole variable domain, filled in from reference TRBV30 and TRBJ2-5, reads SQTIHQWPATLVQPVGSPLSLECTVEGTSNPNLYWYRQAAGRGLQLLFYSVGIGQISSEVPQNLSASRPQDRQFILSSKKLLLSDSGFYLCAWSHGTQQETQYFGPGTRLLVL.